What follows are 25 T cell receptor beta chains derived from one specimen sequenced in a study of shared clonotypes between healthy human individuals. TCRdb keeps only in-frame clones here, not all; method: immunoSEQ multiplex PCR. Here the sample spans roughly 2.4 million clones, approximately 95% being singletons. The sample consisted of naive CD4+ T cells sorted from blood. Indicated subset: CD45RA+ positively selected. These receptors originate from a man between 18 and 35 years old in good health.

This clone was found once. This chain connects TRBV7-3 to TRBJ2-2, with a tentative D call TRBD1 (6 bases). The V end lost 0 bases, the J end lost 6 bases, and 14 bases lay between the germline ends. CDR1 SGHTA and CDR2 FQGTGA come from the germline V gene. The CDR3 covers 16 residues. The CDR3 region has the DNA TGTGCCAGCAGCTTAACGGCAGGGGATCACCCCGGGGAGCTGTTTTTT. Translated: CASSLTAGDHPGELFF. The entire variable domain, with the rest obtained from reference TRBV7-3 and TRBJ2-2, is as follows: GAGVSQTPSNKVTEKGKYVELRCDPISGHTALYWYRQSLGQGPEFLIYFQGTGAADDSGLPNDRFFAVRPEGSVSTLKIQRTERGDSAVYLCASSLTAGDHPGELFFGEGSRLTVL.

Notes on this clone: Distinct nucleotide sequences in the sample also encode this CDR3. This chain connects TRBV4-3 to TRBJ1-1; D is unclear. Germline CDR1 reads LGHNA; CDR2 reads YSLEER. The CDR3 spans 15 residues. The ends were cut back, 0 bases at V and 1 base at J, with 9 bases in the middle. CDR3 protein: CASSQDGGANTEAFF. CDR3 DNA sequence: TGCGCCAGCAGCCAAGATGGAGGCGCGAACACTGAAGCTTTCTTT.

The gene calls are TRBV7-9 and TRBJ1-1; D remains ambiguous. Germline CDR1 and CDR2: SEHNR and FQNEAQ (reference sequence). Trimming pared 1 base from V and 10 bases from J, leaving 13 bases between. This CDR3 region has 13 residues. CDR3 bases: TGTGCCAGCAGCTTAGGGACCCAAACTAGAGCTTTCTTT. This encodes CASSLGTQTRAFF.

V and J are TRBV11-2 and TRBJ2-3; the D gene is possibly TRBD2 (5 bases). The ends were cut back, 1 base at V and 0 bases at J, with 17 bases in the middle. The germline gives CDR1 SGHAT, CDR2 FQNNGV. The CDR3 runs to 18 residues. CDR3 sequence: CASSLVGLIRTSTDTQYF. The CDR3 coding sequence is TGTGCCAGCAGCTTAGTTGGCCTGATCAGGACTAGCACAGATACGCAGTATTTT.

The V gene is TRBV10-3, the J gene TRBJ1-1; D perhaps matches TRBD1 (6 bases). CDR1 is ENHRY, CDR2 SYGVKD, per germline. The V and J ends lost 4 bases and 4 bases respectively, with 10 bases between them. The CDR3 totals 13 residues. Written as DNA, the CDR3 is TGTGCCATCAGTGGGGGGGCTGGCACTGAAGCTTTCTTT. This gives the protein CAISGGAGTEAFF.

The chain carries TRBV6-1 and TRBJ1-3; TRBD1 is a possible D gene (6 bases). CDR1 and CDR2 from the germline V gene are MNHNS and SASEGT. V shed 3 bases and J shed 0 bases, with 15 bases lying between them. The CDR3 runs to 17 residues. CDR3 bases: TGTGCCAGCAGTGACGTCGGGACATGGATCTCTGGAAACACCATATATTTT. Its protein product is CASSDVGTWISGNTIYF.

This rearrangement joins TRBV29-1 to TRBJ2-2, with TRBD1 identical over 11 bases. V trimming: 6 bases; J trimming: 6 bases; junction bases outside the gene matches: 6. Germline assignment: CDR1 SQVTM and CDR2 ANQGSEA. CDR3 length equals 14 residues. For the CDR3, the DNA is TGCAGCGTGAGGACAGGGGGCGCTTCCGGGGAGCTGTTTTTT. It encodes CSVRTGGASGELFF.

This clone was seen once. The V call is TRBV7-9, the J call TRBJ2-3; 13 nucleotides line up with TRBD2. CDR1 and CDR2 (germline): SEHNR, FQNEAQ (reference sequence). Trimming took 2 bases from V and 2 from J; bases not matched to a gene: 7. CDR3 size: 18 residues. CDR3 nucleotides: TGTGCCAGCAGCTTACTGCTAGGACTAGCGGGGGACACAGATACGCAGTATTTT. This codes for CASSLLLGLAGDTDTQYF.

This clone was seen a handful of times. Other DNA variants within this sample encode the same CDR3. The chain couples TRBV2 to TRBJ1-2, with D perhaps TRBD1 (5 bases). Germline V gene sequence: CDR1 SNHLY, CDR2 FYNNEI. This CDR3 spans 12 amino acids. V lost 4 bases and J lost 5, with 8 bases in between. The CDR3 spells CASSAQGYGYTF. The DNA of the CDR3 is TGTGCCAGCAGTGCCCAGGGTTATGGCTACACCTTC.

Comment on this clone: The sample carries other DNA sequences with the same CDR3. The rearrangement uses TRBV5-1 and TRBJ2-7; TRBD1 might be the D (6 bases). The V gene's germline CDR1 is SGHRS and CDR2 YFSETQ. The CDR3 runs to 14 residues. Trimming pared 0 bases from V and 2 bases from J, leaving 9 bases between. The DNA of the CDR3 is TGCGCCAGCAGCTTGGTCCAGGGGCCCTACGAGCAGTACTTC. Its translation: CASSLVQGPYEQYF.

The chain is built from TRBV6-1 and TRBJ1-2; D unresolved. With 2 bases removed from V and 3 bases from J, the gap between germline ends came to 7 bases. CDR3 length: 13 amino acids. CDR1 and CDR2 (germline): MNHNS, SASEGT. The CDR3 DNA reads TGTGCCAGCAGTGAACCGGGCCACTATGGCTACACCTTC. This sequence encodes CASSEPGHYGYTF.

This clone was picked up one time. Distinct nucleotide sequences in the sample also encode this CDR3. This sequence joins TRBV18 and TRBJ1-1; tentative D call: TRBD1 (6 bases). CDR3 length: 15 amino acids. The germline V gene encodes CDR1 KGHSH and CDR2 LQKENI. Deletions cut 0 bases from V and 0 bases from J, with 8 bases between. The CDR3 coding sequence is TGTGCCAGCTCACCACCGGGACAATTGAACACTGAAGCTTTCTTT. It is translated as CASSPPGQLNTEAFF. The variable domain in full, with the rest retrieved from reference TRBV18 and TRBJ1-1, is NAGVMQNPRHLVRRRGQEARLRCSPMKGHSHVYWYRQLPEEGLKFMVYLQKENIIDESGMPKERFSAEFPKEGPSILRIQQVVRGDSAAYFCASSPPGQLNTEAFFGQGTRLTVV.

Here the CDR3 DNA reads TGTGCCACCAGCGGGAGGGGTTATCAGCCCCAGCATTTT. Its translation is CATSGRGYQPQHF. This chain joins TRBV15 and TRBJ1-5, with TRBD1 as a possible D gene (5 bases). Germline V CDR1 and CDR2: LNHNV, YYDKDF (reference sequence). The germline V and J ends were trimmed by 5 bases and 5 bases, with 10 bases remaining between them. The CDR3 loop spans 13 amino acids.

The V gene is TRBV9, the J gene TRBJ1-2; no clear D gene. The V end lost 0 bases, the J end lost 4 bases, and 10 bases lay between the germline ends. Looked up from germline, CDR1 is SGDLS and CDR2 is YYNGEE. This CDR3 comprises 14 residues. CDR3 in amino acids: CASSVGVGAYGYTF. As DNA, the CDR3 is TGTGCCAGCAGCGTAGGTGTAGGAGCCTATGGCTACACCTTC.

The chain couples TRBV5-1 to TRBJ2-4; D is uncertain. CDR1 is SGHRS and CDR2 is YFSETQ in the germline V gene. V gave up 2 bases and J gave up 1 base, with 19 bases separating them. The CDR3 contains 18 residues. CDR3 DNA: TGCGCCAGCAGCTTACAACCAACGAGAGAAGACGCCAAAAACATTCAGTACTTC. It codes for CASSLQPTREDAKNIQYF.

The chain couples TRBV19 to TRBJ1-2; tentative D call: TRBD1 (5 bases). Per the germline V gene, CDR1 is LNHDA and CDR2 is SQIVND (reference sequence). CDR3 length: 13 residues. V shed 4 bases and J shed 5 bases, with 11 bases lying between them. CDR3 protein: CASSTQGEYGYTF. In nucleotides, the CDR3 is TGTGCCAGTAGTACGCAGGGAGAGTATGGCTACACCTTC.

Points on this clone: Different DNA sequences within this sample yield the same CDR3. The rearrangement joins TRBV6-6 to TRBJ2-3; D ambiguous. The CDR3 runs to 14 residues. Trimming removed 0 bases from V and 2 bases from J, with 6 bases in between. Per germline, CDR1 MNHNY and CDR2 SVGAGI (reference sequence). CDR3 coding DNA: TGTGCCAGCAGTTACTCAGCTATCACAGATACGCAGTATTTT. Translation gives CASSYSAITDTQYF.

The genes are TRBV5-6 and TRBJ2-2; TRBD2 might be the D (6 bases). V was shortened by 3 bases and J by 5 bases, with 17 bases between the two germline ends. Germline V gene data show CDR1 as SGHDT and CDR2 as YYEEEE. The CDR3 is 16 amino acids. CDR3: CASSWTSTSLTGELFF. The CDR3 coding sequence is TGTGCCAGCAGCTGGACATCGACTAGTCTAACCGGGGAGCTGTTTTTT.

The chain couples TRBV7-2 to TRBJ2-1, with D possibly matching TRBD2 (6 bases). The CDR3 is 16 amino acids. Trimming shortened V by 6 bases and J by 0 bases, and 15 bases separated the two germline ends. Germline-derived CDR1 and CDR2 are SGHTA and FQGNSA. The DNA for the CDR3 is TGTGCCAGCAGACGATATACGGGAGTCTCCTACAATGAGCAGTTCTTC. It codes for CASRRYTGVSYNEQFF.

The V and J genes are TRBV10-3 and TRBJ1-5, with a tentative D call TRBD1 (5 bases). V was clipped by 6 bases and J by 2 bases, with 11 bases between them. The CDR3 extends over 14 amino acids. Per germline, CDR1 ENHRY and CDR2 SYGVKD. The DNA for the CDR3 is TGTGCCATCAGCAGGGAGGAGCGCAATCAGCCCCAGCATTTT. Amino acid sequence: CAISREERNQPQHF.

The chain joins TRBV7-3 to TRBJ1-6; no reliable D call. Trimming removed 4 bases at V and 7 bases at J, with 11 bases between. CDR3 length equals 14 residues. Per the germline V gene, CDR1 is SGHTA and CDR2 is FQGTGA. For the CDR3, the DNA is TGTGCCAGCAGCTCCAACGGCCCAAATTCACCCCTCCACTTT. It codes for CASSSNGPNSPLHF.

V is TRBV9 and J is TRBJ2-2; D remains unclear. This CDR3 comprises 16 residues. Trimming cost V 3 bases and J 1 base, with 13 bases left between them. The V gene's germline CDR1 is SGDLS and CDR2 YYNGEE. CDR3 sequence (DNA): TGTGCCAGCAGCGAGGACGCTCGACTGAACACCGGGGAGCTGTTTTTT. Its protein is CASSEDARLNTGELFF.

The gene calls are TRBV9 and TRBJ2-7, with D possibly TRBD2 on 5 matching bases. With 4 bases removed from V and 7 bases from J, the gap between germline ends came to 21 bases. The CDR3 spans 15 residues. From germline, CDR1 is SGDLS and CDR2 YYNGEE. The CDR3 region has the DNA TGTGCCAGCAGCAAAGACCGGGGTCCCGCTTGGGAGCAGTACTTC. As protein: CASSKDRGPAWEQYF. Based on the CDR3 plus reference TRBV9 and TRBJ2-7, the full variable domain is DSGVTQTPKHLITATGQRVTLRCSPRSGDLSVYWYQQSLDQGLQFLIQYYNGEERAKGNILERFSAQQFPDLHSELNLSSLELGDSALYFCASSKDRGPAWEQYFGPGTRLTVT.

The J gene is TRBJ2-1, the V gene TRBV4-3; D might be TRBD2 (5 bases). V was trimmed by 4 bases and J by 10 bases, leaving 14 bases between them. Germline V gene data show CDR1 as LGHNA and CDR2 as YSLEER. CDR3 length: 13 amino acids. CDR3 protein: CASSPGLFREQFF. In DNA, the CDR3 is TGCGCCAGCAGCCCCGGACTCTTTAGGGAGCAGTTCTTC.

The count of this clone is one. The identical CDR3 is also encoded by other nucleotide sequences in the sample. The chain's CDR3 is CASSYRQGGGNTIYF. CDR3 nucleotide sequence: TGTGCCAGCAGTTATCGGCAGGGCGGTGGAAACACCATATATTTT. This chain links TRBV6-5 with TRBJ1-3; weak D call: TRBD1 (5 bases). The CDR3 spans 15 residues. Germline CDR1 MNHEY, CDR2 SVGAGI. Trimming took off 3 bases at V and 3 bases at J, with 12 bases between the two ends.